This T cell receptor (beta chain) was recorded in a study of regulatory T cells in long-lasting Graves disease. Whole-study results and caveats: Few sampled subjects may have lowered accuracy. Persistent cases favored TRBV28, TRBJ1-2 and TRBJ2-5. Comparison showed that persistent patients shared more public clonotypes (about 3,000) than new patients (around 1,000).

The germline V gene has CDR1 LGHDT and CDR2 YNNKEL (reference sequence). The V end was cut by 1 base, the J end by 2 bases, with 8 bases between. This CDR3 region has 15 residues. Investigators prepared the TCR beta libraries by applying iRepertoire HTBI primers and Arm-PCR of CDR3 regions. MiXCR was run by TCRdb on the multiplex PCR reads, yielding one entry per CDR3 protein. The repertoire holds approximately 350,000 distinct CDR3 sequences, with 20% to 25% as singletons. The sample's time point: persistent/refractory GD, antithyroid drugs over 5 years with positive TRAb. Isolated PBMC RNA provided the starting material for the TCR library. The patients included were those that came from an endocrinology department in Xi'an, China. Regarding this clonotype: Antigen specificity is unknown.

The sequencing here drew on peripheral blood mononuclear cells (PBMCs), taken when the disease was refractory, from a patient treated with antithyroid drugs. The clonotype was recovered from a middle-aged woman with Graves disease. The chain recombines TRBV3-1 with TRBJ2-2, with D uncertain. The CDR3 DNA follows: TGTGCCAGCAGCCAAGTGCCAGGAAACACCGGGGAGCTGTTTTTT. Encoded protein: CASSQVPGNTGELFF.